This TCR beta chain was observed in a study of Ad26.COV2.S vaccination and SARS-CoV-2 variants. Study details: By the intramuscular route, Ad26.COV2.S was given once, or twice 56 days apart. Study-wide points: It is possible that the TCR breadth and depth analyses underestimated the total T cell responses. Higher spike-specific TCR breadth was found in vaccine recipients than in placebo recipients.

Regarding this clone: Its target is not known.

CDR3 length: 12 residues. Germline V gene lookup returns CDR1 MDHEN and CDR2 SYDVKM. The ends were cut back, 7 bases at V and 5 bases at J, with 11 bases in the middle. TCRdb keeps only in-frame clones here, not all; method: immunoSEQ multiplex PCR. This sample yields under 550,000 clones, of which roughly 88% are seen a single time; 3.6% belongs to the top ten. Documented treatment: about 20 received Ad26.COV2.S at low or high dose, single or two shots; 5 received placebo; per-sample allocation not given. Vaccine and placebo recipients were sampled on day 63 after the first injection. An Ad26 vector was used to express Wuhan-strain SARS-CoV-2 spike as the vaccine.

This TCR came from a person between 18 and 65 years old who received the Ad26.COV2.S COVID-19 vaccine or a placebo. Specimen: peripheral blood, collected in a trial of Ad26.COV2.S vaccine versus placebo. This sequence joins TRBV28 and TRBJ1-1; D gene unclear. The CDR3 here is CASTQGSTEAFF. The CDR3 bases are TGTGCCAGCACCCAAGGGAGTACTGAAGCTTTCTTT.